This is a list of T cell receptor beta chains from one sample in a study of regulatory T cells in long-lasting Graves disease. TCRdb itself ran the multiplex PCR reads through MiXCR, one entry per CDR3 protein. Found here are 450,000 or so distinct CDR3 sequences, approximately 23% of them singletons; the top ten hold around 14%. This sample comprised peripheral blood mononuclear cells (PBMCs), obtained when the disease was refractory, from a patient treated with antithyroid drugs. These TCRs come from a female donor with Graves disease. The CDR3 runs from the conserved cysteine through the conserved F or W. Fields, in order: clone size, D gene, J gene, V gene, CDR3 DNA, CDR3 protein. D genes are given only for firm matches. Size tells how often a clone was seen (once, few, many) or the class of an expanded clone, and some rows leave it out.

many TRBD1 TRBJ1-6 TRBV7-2 TGTGCCAGCAGCTTGCGGACAGGGGGAGGATCACCCCTCCACTTT CASSLRTGGGSPLHF
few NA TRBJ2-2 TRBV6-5 TGTGCCAGCAGTTACCGAGCCACCGGGGAGCTGTTTTTT CASSYRATGELFF
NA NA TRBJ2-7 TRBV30 TGTGCCTGGAGTTTTCGTGCGGGGTACGAGCAGTACTTC CAWSFRAGYEQYF
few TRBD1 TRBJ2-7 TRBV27 TGTGCCAGCAGTTTATTAGCCCCGGGACAGGGGAAGTCCTACGAGCAGTACTTC CASSLLAPGQGKSYEQYF
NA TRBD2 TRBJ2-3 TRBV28 TGTGCCAGCAGGCAAGCGGGAGGCACAGATACGCAGTATTTT CASRQAGGTDTQYF
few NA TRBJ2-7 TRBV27 TGTGCCACGGGACCCCTTTGGGGCGGAACCTACGAGCAGTACTTC CATGPLWGGTYEQYF
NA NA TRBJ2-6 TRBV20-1 TGCAGTGCTATAGGGGACCGGCTTTTTGCTGGGGCCAACGTCCTGACTTTC CSAIGDRLFAGANVLTF
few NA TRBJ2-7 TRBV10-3 TGTGCCATCAGGGGCAACTACTCCTACGAGCAGTACTTC CAIRGNYSYEQYF
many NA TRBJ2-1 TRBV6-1 TGTGCCAGCAGTGCCGGGGCACCACCAGCTAATGAGCAGTTCTTC CASSAGAPPANEQFF
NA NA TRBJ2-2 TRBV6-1 TGTGCCAGCAGCCGGGACATTAACACCGGGGAGCTGTTTTTT CASSRDINTGELFF
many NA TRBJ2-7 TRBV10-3 TGTGCCATCAGTGAAGGGGAGTCCCCGTACGAGCAGTACTTC CAISEGESPYEQYF
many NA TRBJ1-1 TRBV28 TGTGCCAGCAGTTTAAGGGCAGGGCCCTTAAACACTGAAGCTTTCTTT CASSLRAGPLNTEAFF
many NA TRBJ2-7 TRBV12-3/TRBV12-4 TGTGCCAGCAGTTCGCCGGGTGGGGTCTACGAGCAGTACTTC CASSSPGGVYEQYF
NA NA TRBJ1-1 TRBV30 TGTGCCTGGGACCGACAGTTGAACACTGAAGCTTTCTTT CAWDRQLNTEAFF
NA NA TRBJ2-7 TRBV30 TGTGCCTGGAGTGGCCAGGGCTACGAGCAGTACTTC CAWSGQGYEQYF
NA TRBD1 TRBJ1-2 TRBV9 TGTGCCAGCAGCGGCCCAGGGACAGCCTATGGCTACACCTTC CASSGPGTAYGYTF
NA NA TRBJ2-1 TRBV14 TGTGCCAGCAGCCAAGGGATGCGGTCCTACAATGAGCAGTTCTTC CASSQGMRSYNEQFF
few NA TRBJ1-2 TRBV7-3 TGTGCCAGCAGCTTAGAGACGACGGAAGGCTACACCTTC CASSLETTEGYTF
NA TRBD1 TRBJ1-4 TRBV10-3 TGTGCCATCGGACAGGGTCAGCCAACTAATGAAAAACTGTTTTTT CAIGQGQPTNEKLFF
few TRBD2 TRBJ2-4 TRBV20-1 TGCAGTGCTAGACCGCCCATAGCGGGGGTAGCCAAAAACATTCAGTACTTC CSARPPIAGVAKNIQYF
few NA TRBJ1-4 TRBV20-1 TGCAGTGCTAGAGTCGGGACGGGCGTCGGAAAACTGTTTTTT CSARVGTGVGKLFF
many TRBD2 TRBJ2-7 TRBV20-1 TGCAGTGCTCAAGCGGGGGGAACCTACGAGCAGTACTTC CSAQAGGTYEQYF